A single sample gave rise to the 32 T cell receptor beta chains below, sequenced in a study of CD8 T cells in ankylosing spondylitis. TCRdb processed the 5' RACE reads anew with MiXCR; each CDR3 protein has one entry. The sample yields under 250,000 distinct CDR3 sequences, about 10% seen once. Input material: blood, either unsorted or a sorted T cell fraction (not recorded which). The receptors derive from a male donor with ankylosing spondylitis or in good health (not recorded which).

This clonotype was counted many times. The gene calls are TRBV5-5 and TRBJ1-2, with D perhaps matching TRBD1 (6 bases). Trimming took 0 bases from V and 8 from J, leaving 11 bases between them. This CDR3 comprises 13 residues. CDR1 and CDR2 from the germline V gene are SGHKS and YYEKEE (reference sequence). CDR3 DNA sequence: TGTGCCAGCAGCTTGGACAGGGAACTCGGCTACACCTTC. Translating gives CASSLDRELGYTF.

This clonotype was observed at least ten times. The chain combines TRBV28 with TRBJ1-5; D gene uncertain. The length of the CDR3 is 13 residues. Trimming shortened V by 6 bases and J by 7 bases, and 13 bases separated the two germline ends. Germline V gene data show CDR1 as MDHEN and CDR2 as SYDVKM. CDR3 sequence (DNA): TGTGCCAGCAGGAGAGGGTTCGGGCAGCCCCAGCATTTT. This codes for CASRRGFGQPQHF.

The chain couples TRBV3-1 to TRBJ2-1; 10 nucleotides agree with TRBD2. V trimming: 4 bases; J trimming: 5 bases; junction bases outside the gene matches: 8. CDR1 is LGHDT and CDR2 is YNNKEL in the germline V gene (reference sequence). The CDR3 covers 16 residues. The CDR3 region is CASSRQGTSVDNEQFF. CDR3 DNA sequence: TGTGCCAGCAGCCGCCAAGGGACTAGCGTCGACAATGAGCAGTTCTTC.

This clonotype was recorded many times. The gene calls are TRBV20-1 and TRBJ2-1, with D perhaps given as TRBD1 or TRBD2 (5 bases each). Germline lookup yields CDR1 DFQATT and CDR2 SNEGSKA (reference sequence). The CDR3 is 14 amino acids. V gave up 1 base and J gave up 6 bases, with 13 bases separating them. CDR3 sequence (DNA): TGCAGTGCTAGAGTCAATACGAGGGGCAATGAGCAGTTCTTC. Translated, it gives CSARVNTRGNEQFF.

This clonotype was seen a handful of times. V usage is TRBV18 and J usage is TRBJ2-3; D remains ambiguous. V gave up 3 bases and J gave up 1 base, with 5 bases separating them. Germline CDR1 reads KGHSH; CDR2 reads LQKENI. The CDR3 extends over 13 amino acids. CDR3 sequence: CASSPDGTDTQYF. CDR3 nucleotides: TGTGCCAGCTCACCGGACGGCACAGATACGCAGTATTTT.

This chain connects TRBV6-5 to TRBJ1-1; D unclear. Germline V CDR1 and CDR2: MNHEY, SVGAGI. This CDR3 is 16 amino acids long. Trimming shortened V by 5 bases and J by 0 bases, and 16 bases separated the two germline ends. CDR3 residues: CASSAGWQLMNTEAFF. CDR3 coding DNA: TGTGCCAGCAGTGCCGGTTGGCAGCTCATGAACACTGAAGCTTTCTTT.

This clonotype was seen ten or more times. This chain connects TRBV6-1 to TRBJ1-4; maybe TRBD1 (6 bases). V shed 6 bases and J shed 6 bases, with 17 bases lying between them. This CDR3 has 15 residues. Germline lookup yields CDR1 MNHNS and CDR2 SASEGT. The CDR3 DNA follows: TGTGCCAGCAGCCCTCGCCAGGGGCCGGATGAAAAACTGTTTTTT. Residues: CASSPRQGPDEKLFF.

This chain links TRBV29-1 with TRBJ1-3; no definite D call. This CDR3 contains 16 residues. Germline values: CDR1 SQVTM, CDR2 ANQGSEA. V gave up 4 bases and J gave up 0 bases, with 16 bases separating them. CDR3: CSVAVDGFDSGNTIYF. The CDR3 region has the DNA TGCAGCGTTGCAGTTGACGGATTCGACTCTGGAAACACCATATATTTT.

This clonotype was observed at least ten times. The rearrangement links TRBV6-1 to TRBJ1-2; maybe TRBD1 (5 bases). The germline V gene has CDR1 MNHNS and CDR2 SASEGT. V was clipped by 3 bases and J by 4 bases, with 18 bases between them. This CDR3 comprises 16 residues. The DNA for the CDR3 is TGTGCCAGCAGTGACGGGGCCAGAGGAGGGACCTATGGCTACACCTTC. It yields the protein CASSDGARGGTYGYTF.

This sequence joins TRBV7-2 and TRBJ1-1, with D unresolved. The CDR3 length is 14 residues. Germline V lookup: CDR1 SGHTA, CDR2 FQGNSA. V lost 8 bases, J lost 3 bases, and 16 bases lay in between. CDR3 loop: CASLPPRVYTEAFF. The CDR3 nucleotides read TGTGCCAGCCTTCCCCCCCGGGTCTACACTGAAGCTTTCTTT.

A word on this clonotype: A clone one base away is much larger, so this may be a read error. The CDR3, as DNA: TGCGCCAGCAGCCTGGCGGACCCAGAACGTGCCTACACCTTC. It is translated as CASSLADPERAYTF. The chain combines TRBV5-1 with TRBJ1-2; D uncertain. V lost 4 bases to trimming and J lost 10 bases, with 20 bases between them. Germline V gene data show CDR1 as SGHRS and CDR2 as YFSETQ. This CDR3 comprises 14 residues.

This clonotype was detected a few times. A much larger clone lies a single base off, so this may be a read error. V gene TRBV12-3 or TRBV12-4 combines with J gene TRBJ2-1; D might be TRBD2 (5 bases). This CDR3 comprises 15 residues. The CDR3: CVSSHIGLSHNEQFF. The CDR3 DNA reads TGTGTCAGCAGCCACATTGGACTTTCCCACAATGAGCAGTTCTTC.

In this sample, this clonotype turned up many times. The rearrangement links TRBV6-1 to TRBJ2-2; D is ambiguous. The CDR3 totals 14 residues. The V end was cut by 3 bases, the J end by 3 bases, with 8 bases between. The germline CDR1 and CDR2 sequences are MNHNS and SASEGT. In DNA, the CDR3 is TGTGCCAGCAGTGAGGGTACGGACACCGGGGAGCTGTTTTTT. Translated, it gives CASSEGTDTGELFF.

In this sample, this clonotype turned up once. The rearrangement joins TRBV28 to TRBJ2-3; D call uncertain. This CDR3 contains 15 residues. V lost 5 bases, J lost 0 bases, and 12 bases lay in between. Germline lookup yields CDR1 MDHEN and CDR2 SYDVKM. The CDR3, as DNA: TGTGCCAGCAGTGTAGAGAGCCCTAGCACAGATACGCAGTATTTT. It is translated as CASSVESPSTDTQYF.

This clonotype was detected ten times or more. The gene calls are TRBV12-3 or TRBV12-4 and TRBJ1-2; D is unclear. The CDR3 runs 12 residues. With 5 bases removed from V and 5 bases from J, the gap between germline ends came to 9 bases. This CDR3 is CASSQELYGYTF. Here the CDR3 DNA reads TGTGCCAGCAGTCAGGAACTATATGGCTACACCTTC.

This clonotype showed up many times. This chain connects TRBV5-1 to TRBJ2-1, with TRBD2 identical over 8 bases. CDR1 is SGHRS and CDR2 is YFSETQ in the germline V gene. V trimming: 8 bases; J trimming: 0 bases; junction bases outside the gene matches: 13. This CDR3 has 17 amino acids. The CDR3 bases are TGCGCCAGAAAAGCCCGACTAGCGTGCAGCTCCTACAATGAGCAGTTCTTC. It translates to CARKARLACSSYNEQFF.

This clonotype was seen ten or more times. The chain links TRBV5-1 to TRBJ2-1; 11 nucleotides align to TRBD2. CDR3 length: 18 residues. The V gene's germline CDR1 is SGHRS and CDR2 YFSETQ. J was trimmed by 3 bases and V by 0 bases; bases with no gene match: 8. CDR3 region: CASSLEGTSGRFYNEQFF. The CDR3 DNA is TGCGCCAGCAGCTTGGAGGGAACTAGCGGGAGATTCTACAATGAGCAGTTCTTC.

This clonotype has more than one count but fewer than ten. Possible read error: a much larger clone is one base away. The chain uses TRBV9 and TRBJ2-3; D could derive from TRBD1 or TRBD2 (6 bases each). The germline CDR1 and CDR2 sequences are SGDLS and YYNGEE. The CDR3 is 13 amino acids. In nucleotides, the CDR3 is TGTGTCAGCAATGGGGGGCAGGCAGATACGCAGTATTTT. Translating it yields CVSNGGQADTQYF.

This clonotype was detected ten times or more. The chain employs TRBV12-3 or TRBV12-4 and TRBJ1-1, with D hard to call. The V end was cut by 7 bases, the J end by 8 bases, with 14 bases between. This CDR3 has 12 amino acids. This chain's CDR3 is CASTPPGWEAFF. The CDR3 nucleotides read TGTGCCAGCACCCCCCCTGGTTGGGAAGCTTTCTTT.

The table lists this clonotype with many counts. This chain links TRBV5-6 with TRBJ2-3, with 8 bases matching TRBD2. The germline V gene has CDR1 SGHDT and CDR2 YYEEEE. This CDR3 comprises 15 residues. V shed 1 base, J shed 5 bases, and the junction held 6 bases outside the gene matches. The CDR3 spells CASSLTSGSGDTQYF. The CDR3 nucleotides read TGTGCCAGCAGCTTGACTAGCGGTTCGGGAGATACGCAGTATTTT. Looking up the rest from reference TRBV5-6 and TRBJ2-3 gives the full variable domain: DAGVTQSPTHLIKTRGQQVTLRCSPKSGHDTVSWYQQALGQGPQFIFQYYEEEERQRGNFPDRFSGHQFPNYSSELNVNALLLGDSALYLCASSLTSGSGDTQYFGPGTRLTVL.

This clonotype was seen many times. The J gene is TRBJ2-7, the V gene TRBV20-1; no firm D call. Germline V CDR1 and CDR2: DFQATT, SNEGSKA (reference sequence). CDR3 size: 14 residues. Between the trimmed V and J ends, which lost 6 bases and 0 bases, there was a span of 15 bases. CDR3 in amino acids: CSAEKSGPSYEQYF. The CDR3, as DNA: TGCAGTGCCGAGAAGTCCGGACCCTCCTACGAGCAGTACTTC.

This clonotype occurred many times. This rearrangement joins TRBV20-1 to TRBJ2-7, with 13 bases matching TRBD2. Germline values: CDR1 DFQATT, CDR2 SNEGSKA (reference sequence). J lost 2 bases, V lost 3 bases, and 7 bases had no gene match. This CDR3 has 16 amino acids. The CDR3 is CSASDPGLAGAYEQYF. The CDR3 DNA follows: TGCAGTGCTAGTGACCCCGGACTAGCGGGGGCCTACGAGCAGTACTTC.

On this clonotype itself: This may come from a read error, since a much larger clone is one base off. The CDR3 end shows no conserved phenylalanine or tryptophan, and so a read error is likely. This sequence joins TRBV12-3 or TRBV12-4 and TRBJ2-1; TRBD2 matches 13 bases. This CDR3 comprises 15 residues. The V segment lost 4 bases and the J segment 10 bases; nucleotides outside the gene matches: 7. The CDR3 reads CASSSLAGGPGEQFL. The CDR3 DNA follows: TGTGCCAGCAGTTCACTAGCGGGAGGGCCTGGGGAGCAGTTCCTC.

The sample holds a few counts of this clonotype. This rearrangement joins TRBV20-1 to TRBJ2-7; D possibly corresponds to TRBD1 (5 bases). Trimming removed 6 bases at V and 1 base at J, with 13 bases between. The CDR3 extends over 13 amino acids. From germline, CDR1 is DFQATT and CDR2 SNEGSKA (reference sequence). In nucleotides, the CDR3 is TGCAGTGCCTATTCAGGGTGGTCCTACGAGCAGTACTTC. The encoded protein is CSAYSGWSYEQYF.

Details on this clonotype: Compared with germline, one end of the junction differs, possibly owing to a read error. The chain has TRBV12-3 or TRBV12-4 and TRBJ1-1; D gene unclear. This CDR3 is 11 amino acids long. The DNA of the CDR3 is TGTGCCAACAGTTTAGGGATCCAAGCTTTCTTT. Translation: CANSLGIQAFF.

Many counts were recorded for this clonotype. The rearrangement joins TRBV5-1 to TRBJ2-5; D unclear. Germline CDR1 reads SGHRS; CDR2 reads YFSETQ. V shed 1 base and J shed 5 bases, with 9 bases lying between them. This CDR3 comprises 13 residues. In DNA form, the CDR3 reads TGCGCCAGCAGCTTGAGGGTAACGGAGACCCAGTACTTC. Encoded protein: CASSLRVTETQYF.

This clonotype was counted only a few times. A read error may produce the germline difference seen at one junction end. The chain joins TRBV7-9 to TRBJ2-1; 8 bases align to TRBD2. Germline V gene data show CDR1 as SEHNR and CDR2 as FQNEAQ (reference sequence). CDR3 length equals 14 residues. This CDR3 is CASSLAGSSDEQFF. The CDR3 DNA reads as TGTGCCAGCAGTTTAGCGGGGAGTTCCGATGAGCAGTTCTTC.

In its sample, this clonotype was seen a few times. The J gene is TRBJ1-6, the V gene TRBV5-1; D gene ambiguous. This CDR3 is 14 amino acids long. CDR1 SGHRS and CDR2 YFSETQ come from the germline V gene. V was pared by 0 bases and J by 9 bases, with 10 bases between. CDR3 sequence reads: CASSLAPTSSPLHF. In nucleotides, the CDR3 is TGCGCCAGCAGCTTGGCTCCGACAAGTTCACCCCTCCACTTT.

The gene calls are TRBV3-1 and TRBJ2-1; D is ambiguous. Germline CDR1 and CDR2: LGHDT and YNNKEL (reference sequence). V was shortened by 2 bases and J by 8 bases, with 16 bases between the two germline ends. CDR3 length equals 15 residues. The CDR3: CASSQLGVGVDEQFF. For the CDR3, the DNA is TGTGCCAGCAGCCAACTCGGCGTCGGAGTGGATGAGCAGTTCTTC.

This clonotype was counted many times. The chain combines TRBV15 with TRBJ1-3, with no clear D. The V gene's germline CDR1 is LNHNV and CDR2 YYDKDF (reference sequence). The CDR3 length is 16 residues. V lost 0 bases to trimming and J lost 2 bases, with 11 bases between them. The CDR3 loop is CATSRDGSGTGNTIYF. Here the CDR3 DNA reads TGTGCCACCAGCAGAGACGGATCCGGGACTGGAAACACCATATATTTT.

This clonotype has a count of ten or more. The V gene is TRBV12-5, the J gene TRBJ2-7; 8 bases align to TRBD1. The J segment lost 5 bases and the V segment lost 3 bases, leaving 3 bases of the junction unmatched. Germline loops: CDR1 LGHNT, CDR2 FRNRAP. The CDR3 runs 13 residues. This CDR3 is CASGLTGGHEQYF. DNA for the CDR3: TGTGCTAGTGGTTTAACAGGGGGACACGAGCAGTACTTC.

This clonotype has more than one count but fewer than ten. This chain uses TRBV30 with TRBJ2-2, with D possibly being TRBD2 (6 bases). V gave up 1 base and J gave up 5 bases, with 17 bases separating them. The CDR3 sequence is 16 residues long. The V gene's germline CDR1 is GTSNPN and CDR2 SVGIG (reference sequence). CDR3 coding DNA: TGTGCCTGGAGTGATCCGTGGAGGGGTGAAACCGGGGAGCTGTTTTTT. Translating it yields CAWSDPWRGETGELFF. Filled out from reference TRBV30 and TRBJ2-2, the complete variable domain reads SQTIHQWPATLVQPVGSPLSLECTVEGTSNPNLYWYRQAAGRGLQLLFYSVGIGQISSEVPQNLSASRPQDRQFILSSKKLLLSDSGFYLCAWSDPWRGETGELFFGEGSRLTVL.